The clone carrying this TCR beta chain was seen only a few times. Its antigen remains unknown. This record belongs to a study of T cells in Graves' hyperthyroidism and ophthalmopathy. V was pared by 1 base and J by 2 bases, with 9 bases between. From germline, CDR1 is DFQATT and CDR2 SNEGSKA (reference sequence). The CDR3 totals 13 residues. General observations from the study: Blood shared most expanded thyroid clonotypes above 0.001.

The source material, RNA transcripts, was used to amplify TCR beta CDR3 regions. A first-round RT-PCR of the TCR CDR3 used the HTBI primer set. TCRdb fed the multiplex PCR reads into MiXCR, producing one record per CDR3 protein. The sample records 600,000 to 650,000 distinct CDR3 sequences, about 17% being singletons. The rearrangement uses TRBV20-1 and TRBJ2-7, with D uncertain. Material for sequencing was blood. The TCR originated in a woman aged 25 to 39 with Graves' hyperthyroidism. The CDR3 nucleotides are TGCAGTGCTAGAGGAAGGACGGCCTACGAGCAGTACTTC. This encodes CSARGRTAYEQYF.